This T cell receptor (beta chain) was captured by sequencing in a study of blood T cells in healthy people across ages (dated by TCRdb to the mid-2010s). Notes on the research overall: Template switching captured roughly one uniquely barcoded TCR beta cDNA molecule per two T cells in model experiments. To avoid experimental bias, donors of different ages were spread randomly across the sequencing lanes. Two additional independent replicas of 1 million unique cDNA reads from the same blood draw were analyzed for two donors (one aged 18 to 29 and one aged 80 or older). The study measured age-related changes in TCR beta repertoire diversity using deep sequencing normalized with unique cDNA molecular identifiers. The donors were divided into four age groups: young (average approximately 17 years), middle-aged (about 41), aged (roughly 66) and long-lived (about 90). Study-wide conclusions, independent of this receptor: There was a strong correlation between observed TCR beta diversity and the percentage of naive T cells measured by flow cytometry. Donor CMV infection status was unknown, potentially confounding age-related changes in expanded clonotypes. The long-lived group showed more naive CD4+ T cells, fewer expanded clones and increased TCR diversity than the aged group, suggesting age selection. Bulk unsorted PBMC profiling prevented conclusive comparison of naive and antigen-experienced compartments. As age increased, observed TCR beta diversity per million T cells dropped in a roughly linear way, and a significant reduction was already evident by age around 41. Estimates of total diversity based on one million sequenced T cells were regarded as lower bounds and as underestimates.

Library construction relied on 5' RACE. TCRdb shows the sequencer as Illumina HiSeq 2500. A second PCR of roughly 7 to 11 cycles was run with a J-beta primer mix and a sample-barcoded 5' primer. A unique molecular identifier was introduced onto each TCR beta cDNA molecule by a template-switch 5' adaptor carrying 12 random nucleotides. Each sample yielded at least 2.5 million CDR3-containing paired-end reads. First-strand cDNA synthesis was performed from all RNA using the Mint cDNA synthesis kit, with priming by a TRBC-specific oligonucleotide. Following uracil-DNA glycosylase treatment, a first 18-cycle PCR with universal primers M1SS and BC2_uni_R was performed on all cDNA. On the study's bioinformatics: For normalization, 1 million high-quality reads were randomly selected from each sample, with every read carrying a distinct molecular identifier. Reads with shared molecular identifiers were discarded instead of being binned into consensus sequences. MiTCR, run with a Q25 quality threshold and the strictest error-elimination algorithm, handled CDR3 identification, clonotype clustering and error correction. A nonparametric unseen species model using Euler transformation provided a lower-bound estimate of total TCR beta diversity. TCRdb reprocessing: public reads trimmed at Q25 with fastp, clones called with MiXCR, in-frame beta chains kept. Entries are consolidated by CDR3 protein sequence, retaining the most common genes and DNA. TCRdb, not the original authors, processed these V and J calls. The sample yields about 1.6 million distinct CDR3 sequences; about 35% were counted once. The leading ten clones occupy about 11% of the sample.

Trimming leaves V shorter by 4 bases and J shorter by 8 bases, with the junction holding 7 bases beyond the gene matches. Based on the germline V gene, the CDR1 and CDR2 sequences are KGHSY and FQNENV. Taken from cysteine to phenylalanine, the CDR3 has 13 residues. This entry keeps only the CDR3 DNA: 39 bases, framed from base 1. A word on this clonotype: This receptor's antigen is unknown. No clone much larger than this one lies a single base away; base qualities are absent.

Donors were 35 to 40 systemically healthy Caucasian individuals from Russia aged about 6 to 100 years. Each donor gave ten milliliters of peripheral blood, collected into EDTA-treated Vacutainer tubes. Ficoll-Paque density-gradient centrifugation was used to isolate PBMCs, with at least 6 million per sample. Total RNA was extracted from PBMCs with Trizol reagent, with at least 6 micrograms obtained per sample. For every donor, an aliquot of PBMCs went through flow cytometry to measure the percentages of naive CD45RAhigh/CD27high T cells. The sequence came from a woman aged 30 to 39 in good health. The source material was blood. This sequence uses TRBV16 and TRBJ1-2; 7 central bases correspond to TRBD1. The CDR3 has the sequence CASSPSDRRGYTF. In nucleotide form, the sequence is TGTGCCAGCAGCCCGTCGGACAGGCGGGGCTACACCTTC.